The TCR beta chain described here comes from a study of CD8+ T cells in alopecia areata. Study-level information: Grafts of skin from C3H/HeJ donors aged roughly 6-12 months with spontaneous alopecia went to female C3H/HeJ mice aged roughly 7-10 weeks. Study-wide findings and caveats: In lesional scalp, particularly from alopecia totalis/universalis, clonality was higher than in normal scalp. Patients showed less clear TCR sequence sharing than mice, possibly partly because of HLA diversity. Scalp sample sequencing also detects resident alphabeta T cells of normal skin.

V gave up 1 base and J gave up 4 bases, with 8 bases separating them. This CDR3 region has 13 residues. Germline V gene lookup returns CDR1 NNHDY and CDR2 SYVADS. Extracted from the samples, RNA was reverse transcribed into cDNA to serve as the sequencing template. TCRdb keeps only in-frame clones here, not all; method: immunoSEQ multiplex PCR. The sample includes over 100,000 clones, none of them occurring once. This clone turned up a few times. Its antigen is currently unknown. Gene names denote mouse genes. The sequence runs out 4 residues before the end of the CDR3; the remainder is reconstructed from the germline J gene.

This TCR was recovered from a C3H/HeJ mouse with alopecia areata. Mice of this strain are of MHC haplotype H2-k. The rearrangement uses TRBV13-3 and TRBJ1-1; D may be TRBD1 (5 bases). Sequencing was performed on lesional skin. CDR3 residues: CASSDPQGTEVFF. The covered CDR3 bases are TGTGCCAGCAGTGATCCCCAGGGCACA.